This T cell receptor beta chain derives from a study of T cell changes during pregnancy in multiple sclerosis. CDR3 length: 17 residues. Trimming took 5 bases from V and 6 from J, leaving 23 bases between them. The germline V gene has CDR1 SGHTA and CDR2 FQGNSA. Profiled with immunoSEQ multiplex PCR; TCRdb holds only in-frame clones, not every one. The table includes roughly 42,000 clones, around nine tenths detected once. The gene calls are TRBV7-2 and TRBJ1-5; D is undetermined. This material consisted of CD4+ T cells from peripheral blood mononuclear cells, taken in the first trimester of pregnancy. The sequence was obtained from a female donor with multiple sclerosis, enrolled in a pregnancy study. The CDR3 bases are TGTGCCAGCAGCCCCCAAGCGAGGGCCCCACATGGTCAGCCCCAGCATTTT. As protein: CASSPQARAPHGQPQHF.